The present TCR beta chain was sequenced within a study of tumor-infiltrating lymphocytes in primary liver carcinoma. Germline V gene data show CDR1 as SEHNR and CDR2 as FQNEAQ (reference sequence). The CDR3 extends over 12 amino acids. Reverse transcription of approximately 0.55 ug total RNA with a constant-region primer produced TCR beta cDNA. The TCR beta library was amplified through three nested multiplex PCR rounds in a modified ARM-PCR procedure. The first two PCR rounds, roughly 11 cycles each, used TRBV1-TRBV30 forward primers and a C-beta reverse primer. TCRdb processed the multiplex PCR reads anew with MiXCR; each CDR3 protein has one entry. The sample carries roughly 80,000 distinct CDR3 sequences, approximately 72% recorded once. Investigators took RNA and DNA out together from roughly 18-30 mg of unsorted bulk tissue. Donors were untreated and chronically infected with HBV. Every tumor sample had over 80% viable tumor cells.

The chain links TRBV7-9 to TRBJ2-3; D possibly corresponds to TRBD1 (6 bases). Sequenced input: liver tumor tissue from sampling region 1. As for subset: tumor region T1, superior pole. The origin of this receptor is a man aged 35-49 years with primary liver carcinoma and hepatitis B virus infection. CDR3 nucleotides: TGTACCGAAGGGGGTCCTACCCGTACGCAGTATTTT. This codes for CTEGGPTRTQYF.